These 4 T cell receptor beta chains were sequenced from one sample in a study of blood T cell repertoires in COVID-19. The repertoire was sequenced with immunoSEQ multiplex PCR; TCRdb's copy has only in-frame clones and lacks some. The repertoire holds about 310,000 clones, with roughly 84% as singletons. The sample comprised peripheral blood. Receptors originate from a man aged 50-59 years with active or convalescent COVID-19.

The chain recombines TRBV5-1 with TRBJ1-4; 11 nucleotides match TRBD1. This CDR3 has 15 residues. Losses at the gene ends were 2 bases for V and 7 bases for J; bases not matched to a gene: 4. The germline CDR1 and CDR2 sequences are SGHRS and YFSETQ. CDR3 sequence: CASSFSGTGGEKLFF. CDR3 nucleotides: TGCGCCAGCAGCTTCTCAGGGACAGGGGGTGAAAAACTGTTTTTT. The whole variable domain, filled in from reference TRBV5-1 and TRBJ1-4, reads KAGVTQTPRYLIKTRGQQVTLSCSPISGHRSVSWYQQTPGQGLQFLFEYFSETQRNKGNFPGRFSGRQFSNSRSEMNVSTLELGDSALYLCASSFSGTGGEKLFFGSGTQLSVL.

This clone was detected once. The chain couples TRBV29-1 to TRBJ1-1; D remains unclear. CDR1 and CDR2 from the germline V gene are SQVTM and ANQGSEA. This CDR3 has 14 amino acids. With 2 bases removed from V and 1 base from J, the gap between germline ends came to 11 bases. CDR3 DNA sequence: TGCAGCGTTGAAATAACTACACAGAACACTGAAGCTTTCTTT. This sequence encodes CSVEITTQNTEAFF. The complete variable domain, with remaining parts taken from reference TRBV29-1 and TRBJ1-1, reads SAVISQKPSRDICQRGTSLTIQCQVDSQVTMMFWYRQQPGQSLTLIATANQGSEATYESGFVIDKFPISRPNLTFSTLTVSNMSPEDSSIYLCSVEITTQNTEAFFGQGTRLTVV.

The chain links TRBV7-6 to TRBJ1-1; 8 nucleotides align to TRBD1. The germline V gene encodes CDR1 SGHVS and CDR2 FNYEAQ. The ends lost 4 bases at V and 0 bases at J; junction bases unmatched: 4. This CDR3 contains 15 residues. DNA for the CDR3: TGTGCCAGCAGCTCCTCGACAGGGGTGAACACTGAAGCTTTCTTT. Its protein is CASSSSTGVNTEAFF.

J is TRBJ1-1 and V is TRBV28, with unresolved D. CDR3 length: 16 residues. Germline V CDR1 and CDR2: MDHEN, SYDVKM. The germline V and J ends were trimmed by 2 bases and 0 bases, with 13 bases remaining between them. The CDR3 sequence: CASSLLGGVMNTEAFF. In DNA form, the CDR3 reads TGTGCCAGCAGTTTACTCGGCGGTGTTATGAACACTGAAGCTTTCTTT.